This is a list of T cell receptor beta chains from one sample in a study of T cell changes during pregnancy in multiple sclerosis. Profiling relied on immunoSEQ multiplex PCR, and the TCRdb table lists in-frame clones only, not all of them. The sample comprises around 35,000 clones, 90% of which are singletons, and approximately 0.39% rests with the top ten. The sample in question was CD4+ T cells from peripheral blood mononuclear cells, obtained in the second trimester of pregnancy. The receptors derive from a female donor with multiple sclerosis, enrolled in a pregnancy study. The CDR3 runs from the conserved cysteine through the conserved F or W.

J | V | CDR3
TRBJ1-5 | TRBV19 | CASSRQGDQPQHF
TRBJ1-2 | TRBV2 | CASSQGTNYGYTF
TRBJ2-3 | TRBV19 | CASRKQGAADTQYF
TRBJ2-3 | TRBV5-4 | CASSAWTGDRTDTQYF
TRBJ2-7 | TRBV30 | CAWTQGVGYEQYF
TRBJ2-7 | TRBV7-3 | CASSRDSFTYEQYF
TRBJ1-3 | TRBV5-8 | CASSLVYSGNTIYF
TRBJ2-5 | TRBV6-1 | CASSGRTGGISETQYF
TRBJ2-1 | TRBV2 | CASSRGLAGGEQFF
TRBJ1-1 | TRBV5-6 | CASSHTPSMNTEAFF
TRBJ2-3 | TRBV9 | CASSVVQGVSNTQYF
TRBJ1-3 | TRBV7-9 | CASSTGSSGNTIYF
TRBJ1-1 | TRBV27 | CASSLRGVWNLNTEAFF
TRBJ1-5 | TRBV14 | CASRKSRYSNQPQHF
TRBJ2-1 | TRBV5-6 | CASSLARLAGERDEQFF
TRBJ1-1 | TRBV5-1 | CASSRDPGNTEAFF
TRBJ2-2 | TRBV7-8 | CASSLQGNTGELFF
TRBJ2-7 | TRBV18 | CASSPAGQGSYEQYF
TRBJ1-4 | TRBV15 | CATSRDHPGTGITTNEKLFF
TRBJ1-5 | TRBV15 | CATSRGQGGNQPQHF
TRBJ2-1 | TRBV6-6 | CASSYSRGGVYNEQFF
TRBJ1-2 | TRBV5-1 | CASSLEGGGYTF
TRBJ2-1 | TRBV11-2 | CASSLEISGRRVNEQFF
TRBJ1-1 | TRBV2 | CASSEQGGSRTEAFF
TRBJ2-4 | TRBV7-2 | CASSFRWQEKNIQYF
TRBJ2-4 | TRBV7-5 | CVRSLEPQGTLAKNIQYF
TRBJ2-1 | TRBV6-6 | CASRETSEVSEQFF
TRBJ1-1 | TRBV5-1 | CASSSGTGPNTEAFF
TRBJ2-3 | TRBV11-3 | CASSSQDRHWQYF
TRBJ2-5 | TRBV25-1 | CASSALLVRGETQYF
TRBJ1-4 | TRBV7-2 | CASSLRDREEKLFF
TRBJ1-2 | TRBV30 | CAWSPRSTAGGHGYTF
TRBJ2-5 | TRBV5-1 | CASSLGGLAGEETQYF
TRBJ2-1 | TRBV11-3 | CASSLDQGGTSSYNEQFF
TRBJ2-7 | TRBV2 | CASSGQGLPYEQYF